This T cell receptor beta chain is from a study of blood T cells in healthy people across ages. Next came a second PCR, run for about 6 to 12 cycles, which used a sample-barcoded 5' primer along with a J-beta primer mix. TCRdb fed the 5' RACE reads into MiXCR, producing one record per CDR3 protein. The sample includes roughly 1.6 million distinct CDR3 sequences, roughly 32% of them seen just once. This clonotype has just one count. The CDR3 runs 16 residues. Deletions cut 4 bases from V and 1 base from J, with 15 bases between. The germline V gene encodes CDR1 SGDLS and CDR2 YYNGEE. The genes are TRBV9 and TRBJ1-3; D is unresolved. Sequencing was performed on blood. The receptor's source is a woman aged 25-40 years in good health. CDR3 in amino acids: CASSPGLLSSGNTIYF. The DNA for the CDR3 is TGTGCCAGCAGCCCAGGACTTCTGAGTTCTGGAAACACCATATATTTT.